These 10 T cell receptor beta chains were all obtained from the same sample, sequenced in a study of blood T cell repertoires in COVID-19. Sequenced by immunoSEQ multiplex PCR; TCRdb stores in-frame clones only, minus some. The sample holds under 500,000 clones; roughly 87% are singletons and the top ten take just under 2%. Sequencing was carried out using PBMCs or T cells enriched from blood (not recorded which). These receptor sequences come from a woman under 30 with acute COVID-19.

The chain recombines TRBV11-2 with TRBJ2-1, with TRBD1 as a possible D gene (6 bases). The CDR3 totals 14 residues. V dropped 5 bases and J dropped 8 bases, with 16 bases sitting between them. Germline CDR1 reads SGHAT; CDR2 reads FQNNGV. The CDR3 protein is CASSPQGTVYEQFF. CDR3 bases: TGTGCCAGCAGCCCGCAGGGGACGGTCTATGAGCAGTTCTTC.

The chain has TRBV5-4 and TRBJ1-5; D uncertain. Germline V CDR1 and CDR2: SGHNT, YYREEE (reference sequence). V dropped 1 base and J dropped 8 bases, with 7 bases sitting between them. The CDR3 is 12 amino acids. The CDR3 loop is CASSLSREPQHF. The CDR3, as DNA: TGTGCCAGCAGCTTGAGCCGGGAGCCCCAGCATTTT.

This clone was seen once. The gene calls are TRBV7-2 and TRBJ2-3; 10 bases fit TRBD2. The CDR3 covers 17 residues. The germline V gene has CDR1 SGHTA and CDR2 FQGNSA. V shed 2 bases and J 2 bases; nucleotides not matched to a gene: 7. CDR3 protein: CASSLRPSGGLTDTQYF. CDR3 nucleotide sequence: TGTGCCAGCAGCTTACGTCCTAGCGGGGGCCTCACAGATACGCAGTATTTT.

The genes are TRBV6-5 and TRBJ1-5, with 10 bases that match TRBD1. V was clipped by 6 bases and J by 4 bases; unmatched bases: 3. CDR1 and CDR2 (germline): MNHEY, SVGAGI. This CDR3 has 14 residues. The chain's CDR3 is CASRGDRGNQPQHF. In DNA, the CDR3 is TGTGCCAGCAGGGGGGACAGGGGTAATCAGCCCCAGCATTTT.

This chain uses TRBV3-1 (or the pseudogene TRBV3-2) with TRBJ1-1; 7 nucleotides agree with TRBD1. V dropped 6 bases and J dropped 0; count of bases not matched to a gene: 7. Germline CDR1 reads LGHDT; CDR2 reads YNNKEL (reference sequence). This CDR3 contains 15 residues. CDR3 nucleotide sequence: TGTGCCAGCAGTCAACAGGGGCCTATGAACACTGAAGCTTTCTTT. Translating it yields CASSQQGPMNTEAFF.

The rearrangement joins TRBV5-5 to TRBJ1-1; D is unresolved. V was trimmed by 1 base and J by 0 bases, leaving 7 bases between them. Germline-derived CDR1 and CDR2 are SGHKS and YYEKEE (reference sequence). The CDR3 sequence is 14 residues long. CDR3 residues: CASSLREVNTEAFF. Here the CDR3 DNA reads TGTGCCAGCAGCTTGAGGGAGGTGAACACTGAAGCTTTCTTT.

This chain uses TRBV30 with TRBJ2-2; D not resolved. Germline CDR1 is GTSNPN and CDR2 is SVGIG (reference sequence). The CDR3 sequence is 13 residues long. V gave up 4 bases and J gave up 2 bases, with 8 bases separating them. The CDR3 DNA reads TGTGCCTGGAAACTTATTAACACCGGGGAGCTGTTTTTT. Its translation is CAWKLINTGELFF.

The chain joins TRBV6-5 to TRBJ1-2; 9 positions agree with TRBD1. Trimming at V came to 0 bases and at J to 4 bases, leaving 6 bases not matched to a gene. This CDR3 has 16 amino acids. The germline V gene has CDR1 MNHEY and CDR2 SVGAGI. CDR3 nucleotide sequence: TGTGCCAGCAGTTACTCGACACAGGGGGCCCTCTATGGCTACACCTTC. Its translation: CASSYSTQGALYGYTF.

V gene TRBV28 combines with J gene TRBJ1-2; 8 bases fit TRBD1. This CDR3 comprises 15 residues. V lost 4 bases to trimming and J lost 3 bases; unmatched junction nucleotides: 7. The germline CDR1 and CDR2 sequences are MDHEN and SYDVKM. The chain's CDR3 is CASSSTGQGYYGYTF. CDR3 DNA sequence: TGTGCCAGCAGTTCAACAGGACAGGGATACTATGGCTACACCTTC.

This sequence joins TRBV9 and TRBJ2-2; 9 nucleotides agree with TRBD2. This CDR3 has 20 residues. Germline V gene data show CDR1 as SGDLS and CDR2 as YYNGEE. The J segment lost 0 bases and the V segment lost 1 base, leaving 13 bases of the junction unmatched. CDR3 nucleotide sequence: TGTGCCAGCAGCGTACCGATAATAGCGGGAGATGTTGCGAACACCGGGGAGCTGTTTTTT. Protein sequence: CASSVPIIAGDVANTGELFF.